Below are 30 T cell receptor beta chains sequenced from a single sample in a study of spatial heterogeneity in lung cancer. From the 5' RACE reads, TCRdb called clonotypes with MiXCR, one entry per CDR3 protein. The sample records about 50,000 distinct CDR3 sequences, 7.6% being singletons. Time point denoted: sample taken at primary tumor resection. Whole RNA was taken from tumor, nontumor lung or frozen PBMC; it was then sequenced unsorted. Sequencing used PBMCs, obtained at surgery. The receptors were gathered from a female donor with early-stage non-small cell lung cancer.

The chain combines TRBV4-3 with TRBJ1-2, with a tentative D call TRBD1 (6 bases). The CDR3 covers 15 residues. CDR1 and CDR2 from the germline V gene are LGHNA and YSLEER. Trimming shortened V by 0 bases and J by 8 bases, and 16 bases separated the two germline ends. As DNA, the CDR3 is TGCGCCAGCAGCCAAGATCGTCAGGGGCTCTCGGGCTACACCTTC. This translates into CASSQDRQGLSGYTF.

The chain couples TRBV30 to TRBJ2-2; a weak D match, TRBD2 (7 bases). The CDR3 is 15 amino acids. Germline CDR1 is GTSNPN and CDR2 is SVGIG (reference sequence). The CDR3 coding sequence is TGTGCTGCCACTGGCGGGGGCTCCGCCACCGGGGAGCTGTTTTTT. It specifies CAATGGGSATGELFF.

The chain couples TRBV11-2 to TRBJ1-3; D perhaps matches TRBD1 (5 bases). In germline, CDR1 is SGHAT, CDR2 FQNNGV. Trimming shortened V by 2 bases and J by 7 bases, and 18 bases separated the two germline ends. CDR3 length: 16 amino acids. For the CDR3, the DNA is TGTGCCAGCAGCTTAAGGGGTGCCGGTGCCCTGAACACCATATATTTT. Protein sequence: CASSLRGAGALNTIYF.

The V gene is TRBV20-1, the J gene TRBJ2-2, with D maybe TRBD1 (6 bases). V lost 3 bases and J lost 4, with 21 bases in between. Germline assignment: CDR1 DFQATT and CDR2 SNEGSKA (reference sequence). CDR3 size: 17 residues. CDR3 region: CSARTEQGYLGTGELFF. The CDR3 nucleotides read TGCAGTGCTAGGACTGAACAGGGATACCTAGGCACCGGGGAGCTGTTTTTT.

The V gene is TRBV5-1, the J gene TRBJ2-7; a possible D gene is TRBD1 (5 bases). The CDR3 spans 13 residues. V was clipped by 4 bases and J by 6 bases, with 14 bases between them. In germline, CDR1 is SGHRS, CDR2 YFSETQ. The CDR3 protein is CASSLREAGEQYF. The CDR3 bases are TGCGCCAGCAGCCTCAGGGAAGCTGGCGAGCAGTACTTC.

This clonotype appeared many times. The chain is built from TRBV9 and TRBJ1-1; no firm D call. Germline CDR1 and CDR2: SGDLS and YYNGEE. CDR3 length: 14 residues. V was clipped by 3 bases and J by 1 base, with 10 bases between them. The CDR3 DNA reads as TGTGCCAGCAGCGATCACCGATCGAACACTGAAGCTTTCTTT. Translation gives CASSDHRSNTEAFF.

In this sample, this clonotype turned up a few times. The V gene is TRBV12-3 or TRBV12-4, the J gene TRBJ2-7, with TRBD1 matching 8 bases. The CDR3 loop spans 14 amino acids. V dropped 6 bases and J dropped 3; count of bases not matched to a gene: 7. Here the CDR3 DNA reads TGTGCCAGCAGCCCACAGGGGGTCTACTACGAGCAGTACTTC. It yields the protein CASSPQGVYYEQYF.

As concerns this clonotype: A much larger clone is a single base away; this may be a read error. This chain connects TRBV4-1 to TRBJ2-7, with a weak D call TRBD2 (5 bases). Per the germline V gene, CDR1 is MGHRA and CDR2 is YSYEKL. The CDR3 contains 17 residues. Written as DNA, the CDR3 is TGCGCCAGCAGCCAAGTACTGGCGAGACGGGGTCAGAACGAGCAGTGCTTC. Protein: CASSQVLARRGQNEQCF.

V and J are TRBV7-9 and TRBJ1-2; D might be TRBD1 (5 bases). CDR1 and CDR2 (germline): SEHNR, FQNEAQ (reference sequence). Deletions cut 5 bases from V and 10 bases from J, with 14 bases between. The CDR3 has 12 residues. In nucleotides, the CDR3 is TGTGCCAGCAGCCTGGGGGAGTACTCCTACACCTTC. As protein: CASSLGEYSYTF.

This clonotype appeared many times. The V gene is TRBV12-3 or TRBV12-4, the J gene TRBJ1-3; D is perhaps TRBD1 (5 bases). V dropped 6 bases and J dropped 2 bases, with 14 bases sitting between them. This CDR3 has 15 residues. The CDR3 coding sequence is TGTGCCAGCAGATTGACAGCCTCTGCTGGAAACACCATATATTTT. It yields the protein CASRLTASAGNTIYF.

This clonotype was observed a few times. The J gene is TRBJ1-1, the V gene TRBV7-8; no firm D call. Germline values: CDR1 SGHVS, CDR2 FQNEAQ. With 2 bases removed from V and 4 bases from J, the gap between germline ends came to 14 bases. The CDR3 loop spans 15 amino acids. CDR3 residues: CASSLRWRVGTEAFF. For the CDR3, the DNA is TGTGCCAGCAGCTTAAGGTGGAGGGTCGGCACTGAAGCTTTCTTT.

Sample share makes this clonotype medium-sized (0.01 to 0.1%). This chain links TRBV7-9 with TRBJ2-1; TRBD2 might be the D (7 bases). Germline CDR1 SEHNR, CDR2 FQNEAQ (reference sequence). V was trimmed by 6 bases and J by 5 bases, leaving 17 bases between them. The CDR3 is 15 amino acids. The CDR3 DNA sequence: TGTGCCAGCAGTCCCCCGGGGGGCAAGGACAATGAGCAGTTCTTC. Its translation: CASSPPGGKDNEQFF. The variable domain in full, with the rest retrieved from reference TRBV7-9 and TRBJ2-1, is DTGVSQNPRHKITKRGQNVTFRCDPISEHNRLYWYRQTLGQGPEFLTYFQNEAQLEKSRLLSDRFSAERPKGSFSTLEIQRTEQGDSAMYLCASSPPGGKDNEQFFGPGTRLTVL.

This clonotype came up many times. The V and J genes are TRBV6-2 or TRBV6-3 and TRBJ1-5, with 10 bases aligning to TRBD1. The CDR3 extends over 13 amino acids. The J segment lost 7 bases and the V segment lost 7 bases, leaving 4 bases of the junction unmatched. From germline, CDR1 is MNHEY and CDR2 SVGEGT. CDR3: CASTGDRGQPQHF. CDR3 bases: TGTGCCAGCACCGGGGACAGGGGACAGCCCCAGCATTTT.

The V call is TRBV7-2, the J call TRBJ2-5; unclear D gene. The CDR3 has 13 residues. Per germline, CDR1 SGHTA and CDR2 FQGNSA. Trimming left V 3 bases short and J 1 base short, with 6 bases between. CDR3 region: CASSFDPQETQYF. CDR3 DNA sequence: TGTGCCAGCAGCTTCGACCCCCAAGAGACCCAGTACTTC. The whole variable domain, remainder taken from reference TRBV7-2 and TRBJ2-5, is GAGVSQSPSNKVTEKGKDVELRCDPISGHTALYWYRQSLGQGLEFLIYFQGNSAPDKSGLPSDRFSAERTGGSVSTLTIQRTQQEDSAVYLCASSFDPQETQYFGPGTRLLVL.

At least ten counts were recorded for this clonotype. The chain joins TRBV10-2 to TRBJ1-2; the match to TRBD1 covers 7 bases. Trimming removed 4 bases from V and 7 bases from J; junction bases left unmatched: 6. The CDR3 is 13 residues long. The germline V gene has CDR1 WSHSY and CDR2 SAAADI. The CDR3 here is CASSGQGAAGYTF. CDR3 bases: TGCGCCAGCAGTGGACAGGGAGCGGCTGGCTACACCTTC.

This clonotype was recorded at least ten times. CDR3 loop: CASSVGGQYGYTF. The DNA for the CDR3 is TGTGCCAGCAGCGTAGGGGGACAATATGGCTACACCTTC. V and J are TRBV9 and TRBJ1-2; maybe TRBD1 (6 bases). Trimming stripped 0 bases from V and 5 bases from J, with 8 bases between. The CDR3 totals 13 residues. Germline CDR1 SGDLS, CDR2 YYNGEE.

J is TRBJ2-5 and V is TRBV12-3 or TRBV12-4; 8 nucleotides align to TRBD1. This CDR3 comprises 15 residues. V shed 2 bases and J 2 bases; nucleotides not matched to a gene: 4. The CDR3 here is CASSLRGTGQETQYF. CDR3 DNA sequence: TGTGCCAGCAGTTTAAGGGGGACAGGACAAGAGACCCAGTACTTC.

This clonotype came up many times. In DNA, the CDR3 is TGTGCCAGCAGCCGCGGGACAACGAGCTACGAGCAGTACTTC. Translated: CASSRGTTSYEQYF. The rearrangement links TRBV3-1 to TRBJ2-7; D possibly uses TRBD1 or TRBD2 (6 bases each). The CDR3 totals 14 residues. Looked up from germline, CDR1 is LGHDT and CDR2 is YNNKEL (reference sequence). With 4 bases removed from V and 3 bases from J, the gap between germline ends came to 13 bases.

In this sample, this clonotype is medium-sized. This chain joins TRBV29-1 and TRBJ1-1; no reliable D call. The CDR3 sequence is 11 residues long. V was clipped by 0 bases and J by 3 bases, with 2 bases between them. Germline CDR1 reads SQVTM; CDR2 reads ANQGSEA. The CDR3, as DNA: TGCAGCGTTGAAGAGCACACTGAAGCTTTCTTT. It translates to CSVEEHTEAFF.

This chain uses TRBV20-1 with TRBJ2-5; D gene ambiguous. V lost 7 bases and J lost 3, with 12 bases in between. The germline gives CDR1 DFQATT, CDR2 SNEGSKA (reference sequence). This CDR3 has 12 residues. CDR3: CSVSGRKETQYF. DNA of the CDR3: TGCAGTGTGAGTGGCAGAAAAGAGACCCAGTACTTC.

The rearrangement links TRBV7-2 to TRBJ2-4, with D perhaps TRBD1 or TRBD2 (7 bases each). Germline assignment: CDR1 SGHTA and CDR2 FQGNSA. The CDR3 contains 17 residues. The V and J ends lost 5 bases and 1 base respectively, with 18 bases between them. The CDR3 reads CASSERQGGTAKNIQYF. CDR3 coding DNA: TGTGCCAGCAGCGAGAGACAGGGAGGGACGGCCAAAAACATTCAGTACTTC.

This clonotype has more than one count but fewer than ten. This chain connects TRBV7-9 to TRBJ1-1; tentative D call: TRBD1 (5 bases). Germline assignment: CDR1 SEHNR and CDR2 FQNEAQ (reference sequence). The CDR3 consists of 14 residues. V lost 1 base to trimming and J lost 5 bases, with 11 bases between them. Written as DNA, the CDR3 is TGTGCCAGCAGCTTAGGAGGGGCTAAGACTGAAGCTTTCTTT. Amino acids: CASSLGGAKTEAFF.

There are a few counts of this clonotype. V usage is TRBV7-2 and J usage is TRBJ2-2, with TRBD2 matching over 7 bases. CDR1 is SGHTA and CDR2 is FQGNSA in the germline V gene. CDR3 length: 16 amino acids. After removal of 0 bases from V and 5 bases from J, the junction contained 6 bases not matched to a gene. CDR3 protein: CASSLAGGFSTGELFF. In nucleotides, the CDR3 is TGTGCCAGCAGCTTAGCGGGGGGGTTTTCGACCGGGGAGCTGTTTTTT.

This clonotype was counted between two and nine times. The chain employs TRBV12-3 or TRBV12-4 and TRBJ2-7; D is ambiguous. CDR3 size: 14 residues. Trimming removed 6 bases at V and 7 bases at J, with 19 bases between. CDR3 sequence reads: CASSLRPLRQEQYF. In nucleotides, the CDR3 is TGTGCCAGCAGCCTCCGACCCCTCAGGCAAGAGCAGTACTTC.

The rearrangement links TRBV4-2 to TRBJ2-2; the D gene is possibly TRBD2 (5 bases). CDR3 length: 14 residues. CDR1 LGHNA and CDR2 YNFKEQ come from the germline V gene. Trimming stripped 0 bases from V and 8 bases from J, with 10 bases between. The CDR3, as DNA: TGTGCCAGCAGCCAAGATTGGCTAGCAGGGGAGCTGTTTTTT. Amino acid sequence: CASSQDWLAGELFF.

This sequence joins TRBV6-5 and TRBJ2-1, with TRBD1 matching over 7 bases. CDR3 length equals 15 residues. From germline, CDR1 is MNHEY and CDR2 SVGAGI. Unmatched junction bases numbered 10, after V lost 6 bases and J lost 5 bases. In DNA, the CDR3 is TGTGCCAGCAGAGAGCCGGGACAGCGAGACAATGAGCAGTTCTTC. Translating it yields CASREPGQRDNEQFF.

The rearrangement joins TRBV5-1 to TRBJ2-7; the match to TRBD1 covers 7 bases. Looked up from germline, CDR1 is SGHRS and CDR2 is YFSETQ. Germline trimming cut 7 bases from V and 2 bases from J; bases unmatched to any gene: 6. The CDR3 sequence is 13 residues long. CDR3 sequence reads: CASGSGQAYEQYF. CDR3 coding DNA: TGCGCCAGCGGATCTGGACAGGCCTACGAGCAGTACTTC.

This clonotype was detected only a few times. CDR3 residues: CATAGSAPQREYTDTQYF. The CDR3 DNA follows: TGTGCCACCGCAGGATCGGCCCCTCAGCGGGAGTACACAGATACGCAGTATTTT. The chain combines TRBV10-3 with TRBJ2-3, with TRBD2 identical over 8 bases. Trimming cost V 10 bases and J 2 bases; bases outside gene matches: 20. This CDR3 spans 18 amino acids. Germline lookup yields CDR1 ENHRY and CDR2 SYGVKD.

V and J are TRBV15 and TRBJ1-2; 7 bases match TRBD1. The CDR3 loop spans 15 amino acids. The germline CDR1 and CDR2 sequences are LNHNV and YYDKDF (reference sequence). With V trimmed by 2 bases and J by 3 bases, 6 bases remained unmatched. This CDR3 reads CATSRSWDSYYGYTF. CDR3 coding DNA: TGTGCCACCAGCAGATCCTGGGACAGCTACTATGGCTACACCTTC.

The chain uses TRBV4-1 and TRBJ2-7; 8 positions match TRBD1. V dropped 1 base and J dropped 0; count of bases not matched to a gene: 11. Germline CDR1 and CDR2: MGHRA and YSYEKL. The CDR3 totals 18 residues. CDR3 nucleotides: TGCGCCAGCAGCCAAGTGAGGGGGATCGGACAGGGCTCCTACGAGCAGTACTTC. Translated, it gives CASSQVRGIGQGSYEQYF.